This is a list of T cell receptor beta chains from one sample in a study of T cell responses to AZD1222 COVID-19 vaccine. Here immunoSEQ multiplex PCR was the method, and the copy in TCRdb shows in-frame clones only, minus some. The repertoire holds about 82,000 clones, with roughly 91% as singletons. This specimen consisted of peripheral blood, obtained 28 days after the second AZD1222 dose. The receptors come from an adult who received the AZD1222 COVID-19 vaccine. Both conserved end residues are trimmed from each CDR3. Fields, in order: J gene, V gene, CDR3 length, clone size, CDR3 protein. Where a row states a size, it is once, few, many or the class of an expanded clone; other rows omit it.

J gene: TRBJ1-2; V gene: TRBV5-6; CDR3 length: 12; clone size: -; CDR3 protein: ASSLMSRAYGYT
J gene: TRBJ1-1; V gene: TRBV29-1; CDR3 length: 13; clone size: -; CDR3 protein: SARGQGSGDTEAF
J gene: TRBJ1-6; V gene: TRBV7-3; CDR3 length: 11; clone size: once; CDR3 protein: ASSLEGNSPLH
J gene: TRBJ2-5; V gene: TRBV2; CDR3 length: 13; clone size: -; CDR3 protein: ASSPWTSSQETQY
J gene: TRBJ1-1; V gene: TRBV3-1/TRBV3-2; CDR3 length: 14; clone size: -; CDR3 protein: ASSSRGGTWYTEAF
J gene: TRBJ1-1; V gene: TRBV28; CDR3 length: 14; clone size: -; CDR3 protein: ASRPSAGTLNTEAF
J gene: TRBJ2-7; V gene: TRBV7-9; CDR3 length: 11; clone size: -; CDR3 protein: ASSSGPRSGQY
J gene: TRBJ1-6; V gene: TRBV12-3/TRBV12-4; CDR3 length: 11; clone size: -; CDR3 protein: ASSPNTDSPLH
J gene: TRBJ1-2; V gene: TRBV6-5; CDR3 length: 8; clone size: -; CDR3 protein: ASYNYGYT
J gene: TRBJ2-7; V gene: TRBV11-2; CDR3 length: 13; clone size: -; CDR3 protein: ASSLFSSGGYEQY